These 2 T cell receptor beta chains came from one sample sequenced in a study of blood T cell repertoires in COVID-19. TCRdb keeps only in-frame clones here, not all; method: immunoSEQ multiplex PCR. Of about 87,000 clones in the sample, about 85% were seen once. The sequenced sample was peripheral blood. The receptors originated from a woman in her seventies with acute or convalescent COVID-19.

The chain combines TRBV3-1 (or the pseudogene TRBV3-2) with TRBJ1-5, with a tentative D call TRBD1 (6 bases). Per germline, CDR1 LGHDT and CDR2 YNNKEL (reference sequence). This CDR3 has 16 amino acids. V lost 1 base, J lost 6 bases, and 16 bases lay in between. This CDR3 is CASSQGLPRGGQPQHF. Written as DNA, the CDR3 is TGTGCCAGCAGCCAAGGTTTACCCAGGGGCGGTCAGCCCCAGCATTTT.

The V and J genes are TRBV7-2 and TRBJ2-5; perhaps TRBD1 as D (5 bases). V dropped 3 bases and J dropped 3 bases, with 11 bases sitting between them. The CDR3 spans 14 residues. From germline, CDR1 is SGHTA and CDR2 FQGNSA. Here the CDR3 DNA reads TGTGCCAGCAGCTTCATTGCAGGGAAAGAGACCCAGTACTTC. Translated: CASSFIAGKETQYF.